The present T cell receptor (beta chain) was sequenced within a study of T cells in Graves' hyperthyroidism and ophthalmopathy. Findings and caveats of the study: Blood held most thyroid clonotypes expanded above 0.001 frequency.

Regions amplified from RNA transcripts were the TCR beta CDR3 regions. Primed by the HTBI set, a first-round RT-PCR was run on the TCR CDR3. TCRdb redid the calling of the multiplex PCR reads with MiXCR, one entry per CDR3 protein. Here the sample spans some 600,000 distinct CDR3 sequences, about 14% being singletons. Participants, patients aged 18 to 65, had newly diagnosed hyperthyroidism with a duration under 2 months. As concerns this clonotype: The antigen is not known.

The CDR3 is 12 amino acids. V lost 8 bases and J 2 bases, leaving 10 bases between the germline ends. Per germline, CDR1 LGHDT and CDR2 YNNKEL (reference sequence). The TCR originated in a woman in her thirties with Graves' hyperthyroidism that later progressed to Graves' ophthalmopathy. Sequencing was done on a sample of blood. V and J are TRBV3-1 and TRBJ2-7; D remains unclear. Here the CDR3 reads CASQAGTYEQYF. The CDR3 nucleotides are TGTGCCAGCCAGGCCGGCACCTACGAGCAGTACTTC.